The sequence of this TCR beta chain was determined in a study of post-analysis software for immune sequencing data. Across the study: Relapsing-remitting, secondary progressive and progressive-relapsing forms of multiple sclerosis all featured among disease courses. Study observations and caveats: Relative to controls, patients had five TRBV segments at higher frequency, with TRBV5-6, TRBV5-1 and TRBV20-1 among these. The F measure placed samples prepared in the same batch into strongly shared clusters. Significantly decreased normalized Chao1 diversity was recorded for multiple sclerosis patients relative to controls.

Per germline, CDR1 MNHEY and CDR2 SVGEGT. Losses at the gene ends were 5 bases for V and 7 bases for J; bases not matched to a gene: 10. There are 17 residues in the CDR3. TCR beta cDNA libraries included unique molecular identifiers. Researchers reported approximately 500,000 cDNA molecules coming from around 1 to 9.1 million T cells. Each CDR3 protein is one row after TCRdb ran MiXCR on the PCR reads. This table has some 800,000 distinct CDR3 sequences, approximately 44% appearing once. Only one count was recorded for this clonotype. Antigen specificity is unknown. Sequenced: blood. The TCR comes from a girl aged 5-17 years with multiple sclerosis. This sequence joins TRBV6-2 or TRBV6-3 and TRBJ2-1, with 14 positions matching TRBD2. CDR3 loop: CASSDRLAGGPRNEQFF. The CDR3, as DNA: TGTGCCAGCAGTGACCGACTAGCGGGAGGGCCCCGAAATGAGCAGTTCTTC.